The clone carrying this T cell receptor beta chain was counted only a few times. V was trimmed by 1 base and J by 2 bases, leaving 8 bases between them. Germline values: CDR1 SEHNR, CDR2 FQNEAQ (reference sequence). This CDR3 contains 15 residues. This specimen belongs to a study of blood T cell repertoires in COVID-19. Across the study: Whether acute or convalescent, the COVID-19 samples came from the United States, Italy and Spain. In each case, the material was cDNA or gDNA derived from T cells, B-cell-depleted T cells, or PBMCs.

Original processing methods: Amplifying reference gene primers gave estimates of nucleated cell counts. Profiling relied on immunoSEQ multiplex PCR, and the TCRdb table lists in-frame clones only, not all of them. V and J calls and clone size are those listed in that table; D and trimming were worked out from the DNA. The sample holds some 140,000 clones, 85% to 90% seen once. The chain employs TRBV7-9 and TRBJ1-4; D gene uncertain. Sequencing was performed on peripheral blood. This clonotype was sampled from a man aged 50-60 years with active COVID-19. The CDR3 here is CASSLGSRTNEKLFF. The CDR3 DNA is TGTGCCAGCAGCTTAGGGAGTCGCACTAATGAAAAACTGTTTTTT.